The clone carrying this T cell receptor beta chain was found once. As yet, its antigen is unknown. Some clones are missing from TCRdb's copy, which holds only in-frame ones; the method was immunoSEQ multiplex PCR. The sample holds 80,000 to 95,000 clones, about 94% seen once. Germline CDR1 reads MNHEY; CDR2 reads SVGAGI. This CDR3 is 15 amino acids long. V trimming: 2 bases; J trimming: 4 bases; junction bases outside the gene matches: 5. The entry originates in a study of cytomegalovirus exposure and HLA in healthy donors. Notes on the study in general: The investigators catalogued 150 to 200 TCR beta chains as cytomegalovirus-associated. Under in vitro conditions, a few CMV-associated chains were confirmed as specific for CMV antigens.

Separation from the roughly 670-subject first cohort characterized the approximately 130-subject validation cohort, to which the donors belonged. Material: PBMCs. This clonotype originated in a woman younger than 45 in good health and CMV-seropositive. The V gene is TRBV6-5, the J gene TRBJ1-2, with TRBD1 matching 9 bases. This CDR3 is CASSYQPGQGYGYTF. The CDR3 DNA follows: TGTGCCAGCAGTTACCAGCCGGGACAGGGCTATGGCTACACCTTC.